What follows describes a single TCR beta chain. It has no known antigen specificity. Per-base quality was not reported, and no clone a single base away is much larger than it. V is pared back by 2 bases and J by 10 bases, with 9 bases lying between the germline termini. Looking up the germline V gene (reference sequence) yields CDR1 SEHNR and CDR2 FQNEAQ. The CDR3 has 12 amino acids, counting the end cysteine and phenylalanine. The kept DNA is CDR3 alone, 36 bases in frame from the first base. This entry belongs to a study of blood T cell repertoires in COVID-19 (dated by TCRdb to about 2020). At the level of the whole study: Collaborator samples came from the United States, Italy and Spain and covered acute and convalescent phases of COVID-19. The prospective study material was composed of cDNA or gDNA derived from T cells, B-cell-depleted T cells, or PBMCs. Subjects who had been exposed to COVID-19, were actively infected with it, or had recovered from it provided the deeply sampled blood TCRbeta repertoires that made up the dataset. The repertoires were released in a freely available public database meant as a resource for research on the immune response to SARS-CoV-2. Samples were obtained from the ongoing ImmuneRACE study (first 160 participants) and from 1,254 subjects provided by 6 global collaborators. Nearly every sample came with metadata listing a de-identified subject ID, COVID-19 status, age in years and sex. Where available, HLA class I and class II types were obtained from metadata supplied by the sample provider rather than from assay-based typing. Study-wide findings and limitations: How much clinical and demographic metadata was included differed by source and by participant, and the metadata was provided uncurated.

Participants in the prospective study were aged 18 to 89 years, lived in under 30 United States geographic areas, and enrolled through a virtual design. In the prospective study, cohorts were assigned on the basis of participant-reported clinical history obtained from a screening survey and a study questionnaire. ImmuneRACE Cohort 3 recovered participants were defined by two consecutive negative NP/OP PCR tests, healthcare professional clearance, or symptom resolution. In the prospective study, mobile phlebotomists collected whole blood, serum and a nasopharyngeal or oropharyngeal swab from each participant. Prospective study participants could optionally give additional blood draws and questionnaires over an approximately 2-month period. Blood samples from the prospective study were shipped frozen or at room temperature prior to DNA extraction. The immunoSEQ Assay, a bias-controlled multiplex PCR, was used to amplify TCRbeta CDR3 regions from genomic DNA. Per the authors' processing: Nucleated cell counts per sample were estimated from amplification of reference gene primers within the assay. To quantify the absolute abundance of each unique TCRbeta CDR3 rearrangement, sequence reads were collapsed and filtered. For each sample, productive Simpson clonality was calculated as the square root of Simpson's diversity index across productive rearrangements. Here the immuneACCESS table is served through TCRdb, limited to in-frame sequences with V and J called. Missing clones are a known gap in these copies; in checked studies unresolved V genes cover under half, and the rest lacks a known reason. V, J and clone size derive from that table, while D and trimming were established from the DNA sequence. The sample records a few hundred thousand clones, about 86% of which are singletons. 10% of the sample comes from the top ten.

The specimen was PBMCs or T cells enriched from blood (not recorded which). In this chain, TRBV7-9 is recombined with TRBJ1-3; the D gene cannot be named for sure. This TCR was recovered from a woman between 50 and 59 years old who had recovered from COVID-19. For the CDR3, the sequence is CASSLSRKTIYF. The sequenced DNA is TGTGCCAGCAGCTTATCGCGGAAGACCATATATTTT.